The 9 T cell receptor beta chains reported below all come from one sample, sequenced in a study of molecular identifiers for immune sequencing clone quantification. One entry per CDR3 protein results from TCRdb running MiXCR on the PCR reads. The data hold around 460,000 distinct CDR3 sequences, with about 25% observed a single time. Sequenced: naive CD8+ T cells from blood, with Jurkat cell RNA spiked in. Subset meaning: FACS-sorted CD8+CD4-CCR7+CD45RA+ naive T cells. These receptors originate from a human donor in good health. Some libraries in this study had Jurkat cell RNA spiked in.

J is TRBJ2-1 and V is TRBV6-1; D unclear. V shed 3 bases and J shed 5 bases, with 11 bases lying between them. Per the germline V gene, CDR1 is MNHNS and CDR2 is SASEGT. The CDR3 runs to 14 residues. The CDR3 DNA reads TGTGCCAGCAGTGACACGCTCCCAGACAATGAGCAGTTCTTC. This sequence encodes CASSDTLPDNEQFF.

The J gene is TRBJ1-5, the V gene TRBV19, with D unclear. Germline V gene sequence: CDR1 LNHDA, CDR2 SQIVND (reference sequence). The CDR3 sequence is 14 residues long. Trimming stripped 10 bases from V and 0 bases from J, with 13 bases between. The CDR3, as DNA: TGTGCCACCGATTCAGCGTATAGCAATCAGCCCCAGCATTTT. Its translation: CATDSAYSNQPQHF.

This chain connects TRBV28 to TRBJ2-1; maybe TRBD2 (5 bases). V lost 6 bases, J lost 6 bases, and 18 bases lay in between. The germline V gene encodes CDR1 MDHEN and CDR2 SYDVKM. The CDR3 spans 15 residues. Written as DNA, the CDR3 is TGTGCCAGCAGACCCCACACGGTCGCGGGCAATGAGCAGTTCTTC. Protein: CASRPHTVAGNEQFF.

This clonotype appeared a few times. This sequence joins TRBV20-1 and TRBJ2-7; maybe TRBD2 (7 bases). CDR3 length: 15 amino acids. Germline CDR1 DFQATT, CDR2 SNEGSKA (reference sequence). Trimming stripped 6 bases from V and 3 bases from J, with 21 bases between. The CDR3 loop is CSAQRGGGEIYEQYF. The CDR3 DNA is TGCAGTGCCCAGCGGGGCGGGGGCGAGATCTACGAGCAGTACTTC.

Many counts were recorded for this clonotype. The chain couples TRBV7-9 to TRBJ1-1; D unclear. The CDR3 runs 12 residues. CDR1 is SEHNR, CDR2 FQNEAQ, per germline (reference sequence). V lost 1 base and J lost 7, with 7 bases in between. CDR3 residues: CASSLGMNEAFF. In DNA, the CDR3 is TGTGCCAGCAGCTTAGGGATGAATGAAGCTTTCTTT.

On this clonotype itself: Relative to the germline gene, one junction end is altered; a read error may explain this. V and J are TRBV7-9 and TRBJ1-1, with unresolved D. CDR3 size: 15 residues. In germline, CDR1 is SEHNR, CDR2 FQNEAQ (reference sequence). The chain's CDR3 is CASSFPPTKNTEAIF. CDR3 sequence (DNA): TGTGCCAGCAGCTTTCCCCCTACAAAGAACACGGAAGCTATCTTT.

A word on this clonotype: A clone one base away is much larger, so this may be a read error. The chain has TRBV7-9 and TRBJ2-3, with D perhaps TRBD1 (6 bases). The DNA end lines up better with TRBJ1-5; the J call may be wrong. Looked up from germline, CDR1 is SEHNR and CDR2 is FQNEAQ (reference sequence). The CDR3 length is 15 residues. The CDR3 is CASSTEGGGTDTQHF. Here the CDR3 DNA reads TGTGCCAGCAGCACAGAGGGCGGGGGCACAGATACGCAGCATTTT.

To note about this clonotype: The junction and the germline gene differ at one end; a read error may be behind it. This chain links TRBV7-9 with TRBJ2-3, with D tentatively TRBD2 (5 bases). Germline V gene sequence: CDR1 SEHNR, CDR2 FQNEAQ (reference sequence). CDR3 length equals 11 residues. The CDR3 DNA reads TGTGCCACTAACTGGGGAGCCTGGTGGTGTTTT. The encoded protein is CATNWGAWWCF.

This rearrangement joins TRBV2 to TRBJ2-7, with 8 bases lining up with TRBD1. Germline V gene lookup returns CDR1 SNHLY and CDR2 FYNNEI. V lost 6 bases, J lost 9 bases, and 13 bases stayed unmatched. The CDR3 runs 14 residues. The CDR3 spells CASREVTGAQGQYF. CDR3 DNA: TGTGCCAGCAGAGAGGTGACAGGGGCCCAAGGGCAGTACTTC. Full variable domain (outside the CDR3, taken from reference TRBV2 and TRBJ2-7): EPEVTQTPSHQVTQMGQEVILRCVPISNHLYFYWYRQILGQKVEFLVSFYNNEISEKSEIFDDQFSVERPDGSNFTLKIRSTKLEDSAMYFCASREVTGAQGQYFGPGTRLTVT.